The T cell receptor beta chain under discussion was sequenced for a study of Ad26.COV2.S vaccination and SARS-CoV-2 variants. The germline V and J ends were trimmed by 4 bases and 7 bases, with 11 bases remaining between them. The CDR3 covers 12 residues. Germline lookup yields CDR1 SGHNT and CDR2 YENEEA. The protocol was immunoSEQ multiplex PCR, while the TCRdb copy is restricted to in-frame clones and leaves out a portion. The sample lists fewer than 100,000 clones; roughly 84% were seen once. General study findings and limits: Placebo and vaccine recipients had non-spike TCR breadth that was similar. The breadth of spike-specific CD8+ and CD4+ T cell responses after vaccination was reportedly substantial. The TCR breadth and depth analyses may have understated or missed part of the total T cell responses. Vaccine recipients posted higher spike-specific TCR breadth than their placebo counterparts.

In regard to this clone: Antigen unknown.

This sequence was found in a human donor who had recovered from COVID-19. The sample consisted of peripheral blood, taken after recovery from COVID-19. The rearrangement links TRBV11-3 to TRBJ2-7; the D is unclear. The CDR3 reads CASSSTGREQYF. The CDR3, as DNA: TGTGCCAGCAGCTCCACCGGGCGGGAGCAGTACTTC.